Listed below are T cell receptor beta chains from one sample, sequenced in a study of radiation and T cells in renal cell carcinoma. Sequencing used immunoSEQ multiplex PCR; TCRdb keeps in-frame clones, though not all of them. This sample has around 140,000 clones, with 75% to 90% found just once. This material consisted of blood, taken from a patient whose treatment included radiotherapy and nephrectomy. The source of these receptors is a woman between 45 and 60 years old with renal cell carcinoma. Each CDR3 is given with its conserved first and last residue. Fields, in order: J gene, clone size, V gene, D gene, CDR3 protein, CDR3 DNA. D genes are given only for firm matches. Size values are once, few and many counts, or a class for expanded clones, and some rows have none.

TRBJ2-7 | - | TRBV11-2 | - | CASSLDFAVIYEQYF | TGTGCCAGCAGCTTAGATTTCGCAGTAATCTACGAGCAGTACTTC
TRBJ1-5 | - | TRBV2 | TRBD1 | CASVQGASGNQPQHF | TGTGCCAGCGTACAGGGGGCTTCAGGCAATCAGCCCCAGCATTTT
TRBJ1-4 | - | TRBV5-4 | - | CASRTDLSTNEKLFF | TGTGCCAGCAGGACGGACCTCTCAACTAATGAAAAACTGTTTTTT
TRBJ1-6 | - | TRBV19 | - | CASSIWGQDNSPLHF | TGTGCCAGTAGTATCTGGGGGCAGGATAATTCACCCCTCCACTTT
TRBJ2-5 | - | TRBV11-2 | TRBD1 | CASSLGQGVETQYF | TGTGCCAGCAGCTTGGGACAGGGGGTGGAGACCCAGTACTTC
TRBJ1-1 | - | TRBV5-4 | TRBD1 | CASRPMGQGNTEAFF | TGTGCCAGCAGGCCCATGGGACAGGGGAACACTGAAGCTTTCTTT
TRBJ2-5 | - | TRBV5-1 | TRBD2 | CASSIETSGAGETQYF | TGCGCCAGCAGCATCGAGACTAGCGGGGCGGGGGAGACCCAGTACTTC
TRBJ2-1 | - | TRBV5-4 | TRBD2 | CASSQRGGPGNEQFF | TGTGCCAGCAGCCAGCGGGGCGGCCCGGGCAATGAGCAGTTCTTC
TRBJ1-5 | - | TRBV19 | TRBD1 | CASTKGQGVGNQPQHF | TGTGCCAGTACAAAGGGCCAGGGGGTAGGCAATCAGCCCCAGCATTTT
TRBJ1-5 | - | TRBV7-2 | - | CASSLDGNSNQPQHF | TGTGCCAGCAGCTTAGACGGGAACAGCAATCAGCCCCAGCATTTT
TRBJ2-3 | - | TRBV10-2 | TRBD2 | CASGREGSTDTQYF | TGCGCCAGCGGTCGGGAGGGATCCACAGATACGCAGTATTTT
TRBJ1-2 | - | TRBV2 | - | CASSVARVGGYTF | TGTGCCAGCAGTGTGGCCAGGGTAGGAGGCTACACCTTC
TRBJ1-1 | - | TRBV19 | - | CASSQWIEAFF | TGTGCCAGTAGCCAGTGGATTGAAGCTTTCTTT
TRBJ1-5 | - | TRBV7-2 | - | CASSREVGEGQPQHF | TGTGCCAGCAGCCGGGAAGTGGGAGAAGGGCAGCCCCAGCATTTT
TRBJ2-2 | - | TRBV9 | - | CASSVLLGTGELFF | TGTGCCAGCAGCGTCCTCCTGGGCACCGGGGAGCTGTTTTTT
TRBJ2-5 | - | TRBV15 | TRBD2 | CATSRDKRGGHETQYF | TGTGCCACCAGCAGAGATAAGCGGGGGGGCCACGAGACCCAGTACTTC
TRBJ2-5 | once | TRBV5-6 | TRBD2 | CASSLQRGPQETQYF | TGTGCCAGCAGCTTGCAGCGGGGGCCCCAAGAGACCCAGTACTTC
TRBJ1-1 | - | TRBV7-2 | TRBD1 | CASSLDRANTEAFF | TGTGCCAGCAGCTTGGACAGGGCTAACACTGAAGCTTTCTTT